This TCR beta chain was recorded in a study of identical twins. Notes on the study in general: Insertions were reduced in abundant cord blood beta clonotypes but not in memory repertoires.

TCRdb reprocessed the 5' RACE reads with MiXCR, giving one entry per CDR3 protein. The sample shows approximately 500,000 distinct CDR3 sequences, around 15% of them seen only once. This clonotype was picked up a small number of times. Its target is not known. The CDR3 runs 13 residues. In germline, CDR1 is MNHEY, CDR2 SVGAGI. The V and J ends lost 4 bases and 5 bases, in that order; junction bases with no gene match: 3. This sample was shared with a second study, whose subject was yellow fever vaccine responses in identical twins.

The J gene is TRBJ2-5, the V gene TRBV6-5, with 8 bases fitting TRBD1. The source is a woman aged 18-35 years in good health. The sequenced sample was CD4+ T cells sorted from blood. The CDR3 DNA follows: TGTGCCAGCAGTTCCAGGGGGCACGAGACCCAGTACTTC. This gives the protein CASSSRGHETQYF.